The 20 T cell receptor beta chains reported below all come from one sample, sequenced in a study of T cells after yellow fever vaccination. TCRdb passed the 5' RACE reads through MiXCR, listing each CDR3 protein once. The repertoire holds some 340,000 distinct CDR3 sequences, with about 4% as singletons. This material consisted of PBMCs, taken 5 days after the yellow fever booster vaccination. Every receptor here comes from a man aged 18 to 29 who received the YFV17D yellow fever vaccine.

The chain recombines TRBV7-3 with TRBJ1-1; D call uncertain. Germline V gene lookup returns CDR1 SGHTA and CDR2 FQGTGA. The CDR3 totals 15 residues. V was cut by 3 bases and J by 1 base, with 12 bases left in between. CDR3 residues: CASSFAGSRNTEAFF. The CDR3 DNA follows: TGTGCCAGCAGCTTTGCGGGGTCGAGGAACACTGAAGCTTTCTTT.

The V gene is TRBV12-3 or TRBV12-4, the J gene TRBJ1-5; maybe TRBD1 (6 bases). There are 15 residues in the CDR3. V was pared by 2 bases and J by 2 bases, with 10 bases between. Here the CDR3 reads CASSLQGRGNQPQHF. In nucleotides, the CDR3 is TGTGCCAGCAGTTTACAGGGGCGAGGCAATCAGCCCCAGCATTTT.

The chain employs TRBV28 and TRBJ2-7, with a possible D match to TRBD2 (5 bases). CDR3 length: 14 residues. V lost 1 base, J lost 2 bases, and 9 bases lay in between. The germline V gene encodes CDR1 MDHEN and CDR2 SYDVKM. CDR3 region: CASSLSRVTYEQYV. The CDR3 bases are TGTGCCAGCAGTTTATCGCGGGTTACCTACGAGCAGTACGTC.

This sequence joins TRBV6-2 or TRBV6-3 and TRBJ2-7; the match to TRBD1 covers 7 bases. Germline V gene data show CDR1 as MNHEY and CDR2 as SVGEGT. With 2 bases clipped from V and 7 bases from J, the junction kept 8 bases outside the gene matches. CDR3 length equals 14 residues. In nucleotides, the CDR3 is TGTGCCAGCAGTTACCCGGGACAGCCAGGGGAGCAGTACGTC. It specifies CASSYPGQPGEQYV.

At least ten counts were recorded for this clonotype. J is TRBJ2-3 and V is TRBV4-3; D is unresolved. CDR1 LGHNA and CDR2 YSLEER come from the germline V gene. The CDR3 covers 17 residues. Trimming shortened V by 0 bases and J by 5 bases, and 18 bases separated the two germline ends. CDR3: CASSQDHGLELVDTQYF. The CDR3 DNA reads TGCGCCAGCAGCCAAGATCATGGCTTAGAGCTTGTAGATACGCAGTATTTT.

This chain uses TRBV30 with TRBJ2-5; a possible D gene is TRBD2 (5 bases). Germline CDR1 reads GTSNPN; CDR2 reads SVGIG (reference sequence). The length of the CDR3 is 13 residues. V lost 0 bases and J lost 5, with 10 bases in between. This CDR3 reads CAWSVLRVETQYF. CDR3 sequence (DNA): TGTGCCTGGAGTGTATTGAGGGTTGAGACCCAGTACTTC.

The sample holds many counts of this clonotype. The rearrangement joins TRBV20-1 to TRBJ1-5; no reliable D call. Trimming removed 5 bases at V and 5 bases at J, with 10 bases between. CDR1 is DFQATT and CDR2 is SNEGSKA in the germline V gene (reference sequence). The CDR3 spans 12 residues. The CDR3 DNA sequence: TGCAGTGCTGCAGTCACAGATCAGCCCCAGCATTTT. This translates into CSAAVTDQPQHF.

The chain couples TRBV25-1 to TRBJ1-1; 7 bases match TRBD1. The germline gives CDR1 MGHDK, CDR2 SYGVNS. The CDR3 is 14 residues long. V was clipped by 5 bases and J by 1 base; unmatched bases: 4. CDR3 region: CASSPGGSNTEAFF. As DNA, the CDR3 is TGTGCCAGCAGTCCAGGGGGTTCGAACACTGAAGCTTTCTTT. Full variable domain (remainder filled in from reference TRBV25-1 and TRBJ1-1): EADIYQTPRYLVIGTGKKITLECSQTMGHDKMYWYQQDPGMELHLIHYSYGVNSTEKGDLSSESTVSRIRTEHFPLTLESARPSHTSQYLCASSPGGSNTEAFFGQGTRLTVV.

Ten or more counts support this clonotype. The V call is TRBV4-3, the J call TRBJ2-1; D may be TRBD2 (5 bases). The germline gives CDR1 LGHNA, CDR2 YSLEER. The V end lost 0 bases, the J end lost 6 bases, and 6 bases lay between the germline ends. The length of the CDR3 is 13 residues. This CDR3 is CASSQELVNEQFF. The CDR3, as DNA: TGCGCCAGCAGCCAAGAACTAGTCAATGAGCAGTTCTTC.

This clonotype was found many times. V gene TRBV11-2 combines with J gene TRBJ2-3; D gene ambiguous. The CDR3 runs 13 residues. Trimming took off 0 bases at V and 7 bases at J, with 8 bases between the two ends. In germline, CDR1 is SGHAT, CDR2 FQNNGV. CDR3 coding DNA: TGTGCCAGCAGCTTAGATCTCGCCAATACGCAGTATTTT. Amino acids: CASSLDLANTQYF.

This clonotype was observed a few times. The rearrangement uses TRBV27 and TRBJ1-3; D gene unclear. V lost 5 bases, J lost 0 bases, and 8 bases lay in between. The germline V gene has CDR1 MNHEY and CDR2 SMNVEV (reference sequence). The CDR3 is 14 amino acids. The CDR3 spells CASSQPDSGNTIYF. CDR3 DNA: TGTGCCAGCAGTCAACCTGACTCTGGAAACACCATATATTTT.

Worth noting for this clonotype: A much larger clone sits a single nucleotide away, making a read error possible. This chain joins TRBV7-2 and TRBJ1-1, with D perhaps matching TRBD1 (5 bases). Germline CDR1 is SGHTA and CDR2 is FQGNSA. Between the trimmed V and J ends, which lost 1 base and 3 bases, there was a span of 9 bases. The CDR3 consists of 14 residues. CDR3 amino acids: CASSLGNRYTEAFF. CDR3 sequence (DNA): TGTGCCAGCAGCTTAGGTAACAGGTACACTGAAGCTTTCTTT.

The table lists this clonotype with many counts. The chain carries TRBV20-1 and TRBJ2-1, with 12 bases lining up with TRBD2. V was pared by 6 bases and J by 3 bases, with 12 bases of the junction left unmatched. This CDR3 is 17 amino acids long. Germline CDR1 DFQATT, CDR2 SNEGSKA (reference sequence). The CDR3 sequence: CSAPGTSGSTYYNEQFF. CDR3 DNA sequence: TGCAGTGCCCCAGGGACTAGCGGGTCCACCTACTACAATGAGCAGTTCTTC.

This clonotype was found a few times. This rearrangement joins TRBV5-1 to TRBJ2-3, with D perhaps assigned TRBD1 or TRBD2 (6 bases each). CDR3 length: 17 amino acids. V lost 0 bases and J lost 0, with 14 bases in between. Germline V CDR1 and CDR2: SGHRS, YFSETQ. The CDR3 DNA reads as TGCGCCAGCAGCTTGGCCGGGGGCCAGTCTAGCACAGATACGCAGTATTTT. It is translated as CASSLAGGQSSTDTQYF.

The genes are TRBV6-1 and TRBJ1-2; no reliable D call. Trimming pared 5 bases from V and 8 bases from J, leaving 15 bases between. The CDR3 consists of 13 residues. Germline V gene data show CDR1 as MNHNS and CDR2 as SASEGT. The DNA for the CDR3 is TGTGCCAGCAGTCACATGCCTCCGGAGGGCTACACCTTC. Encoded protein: CASSHMPPEGYTF.

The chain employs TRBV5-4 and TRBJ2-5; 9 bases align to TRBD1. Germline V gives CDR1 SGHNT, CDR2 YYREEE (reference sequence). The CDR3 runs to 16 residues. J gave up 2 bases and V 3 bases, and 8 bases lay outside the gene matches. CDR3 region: CASSSPGQGTQETQYF. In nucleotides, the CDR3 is TGTGCCAGCAGCTCACCGGGACAGGGAACTCAAGAGACCCAGTACTTC.

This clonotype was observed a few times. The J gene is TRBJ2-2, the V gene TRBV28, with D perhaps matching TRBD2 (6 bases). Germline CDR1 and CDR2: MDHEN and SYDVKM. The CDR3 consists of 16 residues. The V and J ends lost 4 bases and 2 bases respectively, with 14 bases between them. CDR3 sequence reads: CASSSPGVQNTGELFF. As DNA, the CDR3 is TGTGCCAGCAGTTCTCCGGGGGTCCAAAACACCGGGGAGCTGTTTTTT.

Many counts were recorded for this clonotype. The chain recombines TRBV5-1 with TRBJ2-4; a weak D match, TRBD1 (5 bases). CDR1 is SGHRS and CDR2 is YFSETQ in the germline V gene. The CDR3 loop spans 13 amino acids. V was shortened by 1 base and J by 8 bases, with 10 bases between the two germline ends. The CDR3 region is CASSLSGKDIQYF. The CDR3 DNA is TGCGCCAGCAGCTTGTCAGGGAAAGACATTCAGTACTTC.

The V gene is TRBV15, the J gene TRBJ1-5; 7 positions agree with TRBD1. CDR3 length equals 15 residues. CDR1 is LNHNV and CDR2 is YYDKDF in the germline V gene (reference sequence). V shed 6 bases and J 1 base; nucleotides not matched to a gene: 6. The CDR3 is CATRRQGGSNQPQHF. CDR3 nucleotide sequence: TGTGCCACCAGGCGACAGGGTGGGAGCAATCAGCCCCAGCATTTT.

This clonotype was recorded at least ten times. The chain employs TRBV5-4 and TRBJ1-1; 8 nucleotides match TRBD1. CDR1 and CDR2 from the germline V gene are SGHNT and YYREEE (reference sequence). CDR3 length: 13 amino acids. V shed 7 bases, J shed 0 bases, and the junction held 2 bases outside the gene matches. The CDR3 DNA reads TGTGCCAGCGCGGACAGGGTGAACACTGAAGCTTTCTTT. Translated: CASADRVNTEAFF.